The next 17 T cell receptor beta chains were all read from a single sample in a study of blood T cell repertoires in COVID-19. Clones were sequenced by immunoSEQ multiplex PCR, and TCRdb holds only the in-frame ones, with some missing. This table holds 220,000 or so clones, around 90% found once. Sequenced: PBMCs or T cells enriched from blood (not recorded which). The source of these receptors is a woman aged 45-60 years with acute COVID-19.

This clone was observed a single time. Other DNA sequences within the sample encode an identical CDR3. V usage is TRBV5-1 and J usage is TRBJ2-7; the D is unclear. The V gene's germline CDR1 is SGHRS and CDR2 YFSETQ. V was shortened by 2 bases and J by 3 bases, with 6 bases between the two germline ends. This CDR3 contains 12 residues. Here the CDR3 reads CASSLSGYEQYF. The DNA of the CDR3 is TGCGCCAGCAGCTTATCAGGCTACGAGCAGTACTTC. Together with reference TRBV5-1 and TRBJ2-7, the CDR3 gives the full variable domain: KAGVTQTPRYLIKTRGQQVTLSCSPISGHRSVSWYQQTPGQGLQFLFEYFSETQRNKGNFPGRFSGRQFSNSRSEMNVSTLELGDSALYLCASSLSGYEQYFGPGTRLTVT.

The V gene is TRBV5-1, the J gene TRBJ2-1; 9 bases are shared with TRBD2. The germline V gene has CDR1 SGHRS and CDR2 YFSETQ. The CDR3 sequence is 13 residues long. The junction had 6 bases not matched to a gene; V was cut back by 0 bases and J by 14 bases. CDR3 bases: TGCGCCAGCAGCTTGGAAGGGGCTAGCGGGGAGTTCTTC. Translating it yields CASSLEGASGEFF.

The rearrangement joins TRBV7-2 to TRBJ2-3; D ambiguous. Germline CDR1 reads SGHTA; CDR2 reads FQGNSA. Trimming cost V 5 bases and J 6 bases, with 9 bases left between them. The CDR3 sequence is 12 residues long. CDR3 amino acids: CASSAQRDTQYF. For the CDR3, the DNA is TGTGCCAGCAGCGCCCAGAGGGATACGCAGTATTTT. The whole variable domain, remainder taken from reference TRBV7-2 and TRBJ2-3, is GAGVSQSPSNKVTEKGKDVELRCDPISGHTALYWYRQSLGQGLEFLIYFQGNSAPDKSGLPSDRFSAERTGGSVSTLTIQRTQQEDSAVYLCASSAQRDTQYFGPGTRLTVL.

This chain links TRBV27 with TRBJ2-1; TRBD1 matches 10 bases. Per germline, CDR1 MNHEY and CDR2 SMNVEV (reference sequence). The CDR3 is made up of 15 amino acids. The V gene end was trimmed by 6 bases and the J gene end by 7 bases; junction bases not matched to a gene: 9. CDR3 in amino acids: CASRVPGTGVNEQFF. The CDR3 nucleotides read TGTGCCAGCAGGGTTCCCGGGACAGGGGTGAATGAGCAGTTCTTC.

V is TRBV11-2 and J is TRBJ1-5; D may be TRBD1 (6 bases). Trimming took 1 base from V and 7 from J, leaving 11 bases between them. This CDR3 spans 14 amino acids. Germline loops: CDR1 SGHAT, CDR2 FQNNGV. CDR3 sequence: CASSLGTDRQPQHF. The CDR3 DNA reads as TGTGCCAGCAGCTTAGGCACAGACAGGCAGCCCCAGCATTTT.

The chain uses TRBV7-9 and TRBJ2-3; 13 nucleotides agree with TRBD2. Germline CDR1 and CDR2: SEHNR and FQNEAQ (reference sequence). Losses at the gene ends were 2 bases for V and 1 base for J; bases not matched to a gene: 3. This CDR3 is built from 17 residues. The CDR3 DNA is TGTGCCAGCAGCTTAAGGACTAGCGGGAGAGGCACAGATACGCAGTATTTT. Its translation: CASSLRTSGRGTDTQYF.

The chain has TRBV5-6 and TRBJ2-2; 8 bases agree with TRBD1. CDR1 is SGHDT and CDR2 is YYEEEE in the germline V gene. The CDR3 loop spans 16 amino acids. V shed 0 bases, J shed 3 bases, and the junction held 4 bases outside the gene matches. CDR3 region: CASSLVTGVDTGELFF. In DNA form, the CDR3 reads TGTGCCAGCAGCTTGGTGACAGGGGTGGACACCGGGGAGCTGTTTTTT.

The genes are TRBV6-2 or TRBV6-3 and TRBJ1-2; a weak D match, TRBD1 (6 bases). Germline CDR1 is MNHEY and CDR2 is SVGEGT. The CDR3 consists of 16 residues. The V and J ends lost 4 bases and 2 bases respectively, with 17 bases between them. The CDR3 sequence is CASSSILDSRNYGYTF. The CDR3 nucleotides read TGTGCCAGCAGTTCGATCCTGGACAGTAGAAACTATGGCTACACCTTC.

The J gene is TRBJ1-4, the V gene TRBV9; 7 bases align to TRBD1. The V segment lost 4 bases and the J segment 4 bases; nucleotides outside the gene matches: 4. CDR1 SGDLS and CDR2 YYNGEE come from the germline V gene. This CDR3 has 14 amino acids. CDR3 bases: TGTGCCAGCAGCCCGGACAGGATTAATGAAAAACTGTTTTTT. Amino acid sequence: CASSPDRINEKLFF.

The V and J genes are TRBV3-1 (or the pseudogene TRBV3-2) and TRBJ2-2; 12 bases line up with TRBD2. Trimming at V came to 4 bases and at J to 4 bases, leaving 13 bases not matched to a gene. Germline values: CDR1 LGHDT, CDR2 YNNKEL (reference sequence). CDR3 length: 19 residues. The chain's CDR3 is CASSPSLLAGGPSTGELFF. CDR3 DNA sequence: TGTGCCAGCAGCCCCTCACTTCTAGCGGGAGGGCCTAGCACCGGGGAGCTGTTTTTT.

The CDR3 nucleotides are TGTGCCAGCAGCGTAGCTGGGTCTAGCGCCAAGGCCGTGTTTTTT. Translation: CASSVAGSSAKAVFF. The gene calls are TRBV9 and TRBJ2-2, with TRBD2 as a possible D gene (6 bases). Looked up from germline, CDR1 is SGDLS and CDR2 is YYNGEE. V lost 0 bases and J lost 15, with 21 bases in between. The CDR3 consists of 15 residues.

The V call is TRBV4-2, the J call TRBJ2-4; unclear D gene. Germline CDR1 LGHNA, CDR2 YNFKEQ. The CDR3 is 16 residues long. Trimming removed 0 bases at V and 0 bases at J, with 9 bases between. As DNA, the CDR3 is TGTGCCAGCAGCCAAGAGGCCTCCTCAGCCAAAAACATTCAGTACTTC. Protein: CASSQEASSAKNIQYF.

The rearrangement uses TRBV29-1 and TRBJ1-3; 9 bases fit TRBD1. The V gene end was trimmed by 7 bases and the J gene end by 3 bases; junction bases not matched to a gene: 10. Germline loops: CDR1 SQVTM, CDR2 ANQGSEA. This CDR3 contains 15 residues. The CDR3 loop is CSAAGGDRDGNTIYF. As DNA, the CDR3 is TGCAGCGCTGCGGGTGGGGACAGGGATGGAAACACCATATATTTT.

The CDR3 sequence is CASSTGSASYNEQFF. CDR3 DNA: TGTGCCAGCAGTACAGGGTCGGCCTCCTACAATGAGCAGTTCTTC. V usage is TRBV6-5 and J usage is TRBJ2-1; tentative D call: TRBD1 (6 bases). Trimming shortened V by 5 bases and J by 0 bases, and 11 bases separated the two germline ends. CDR3 length: 15 amino acids. From germline, CDR1 is MNHEY and CDR2 SVGAGI.

The rearrangement uses TRBV5-1 and TRBJ2-3, with TRBD2 identical over 7 bases. Germline CDR1 and CDR2: SGHRS and YFSETQ. V shed 3 bases, J shed 2 bases, and the junction held 6 bases outside the gene matches. The CDR3 is 15 amino acids. CDR3 in DNA: TGCGCCAGCAGCTCCTTAGCGGGTAACACAGATACGCAGTATTTT. As protein: CASSSLAGNTDTQYF. The full variable domain, its missing parts supplied by reference TRBV5-1 and TRBJ2-3, is KAGVTQTPRYLIKTRGQQVTLSCSPISGHRSVSWYQQTPGQGLQFLFEYFSETQRNKGNFPGRFSGRQFSNSRSEMNVSTLELGDSALYLCASSSLAGNTDTQYFGPGTRLTVL.

The chain is built from TRBV21-1 and TRBJ2-4; no DNA check was done on the table's D call, TRBD2. TRBV21-1 has pseudogene status. The CDR3 has 15 residues. The CDR3 spells CASSNLAGVGNIQYF. CDR3 DNA sequence: TGTGCCAGCAGCAACTTAGCGGGAGTCGGGAACATTCAGTACTTC.

This clone was observed once. V usage is TRBV7-9 and J usage is TRBJ1-1, with D uncertain. CDR3 length: 16 amino acids. From germline, CDR1 is SEHNR and CDR2 FQNEAQ (reference sequence). Trimming removed 0 bases from V and 6 bases from J, with 17 bases in between. The CDR3 nucleotides read TGTGCCAGCAGCTTAGCGCTAGCCCCCGGCAAAGCTGAAGCTTTCTTT. This sequence encodes CASSLALAPGKAEAFF. The entire variable domain, with the rest obtained from reference TRBV7-9 and TRBJ1-1, is as follows: DTGVSQNPRHKITKRGQNVTFRCDPISEHNRLYWYRQTLGQGPEFLTYFQNEAQLEKSRLLSDRFSAERPKGSFSTLEIQRTEQGDSAMYLCASSLALAPGKAEAFFGQGTRLTVV.